This TCR beta chain was recovered during a study of blood T cell repertoires in COVID-19. Study details: The United States, Italy and Spain provided the acute and convalescent COVID-19 samples.

The CDR3 contains 19 residues. With 3 bases clipped from V and 5 bases from J, the junction kept 19 bases outside the gene matches. Original processing notes: Amplifying reference gene primers gave estimates of nucleated cell counts. Repertoires were generated with immunoSEQ multiplex PCR, while TCRdb's copy carries only in-frame clones and drops some. D and trimming were read from the DNA, whereas the V and J calls and clone size are those reported in that table. The sample has more than 200,000 clones; around 83% are singletons. This receptor was identified in a man aged 40-50 years with active or convalescent COVID-19. The source material was peripheral blood. The chain couples TRBV23-1 to TRBJ1-2; 9 bases match TRBD1. TRBV23-1 is an ORF, with its function uncertain. In DNA, the CDR3 is TGCGCCAGCAGTCACGTAGAGGACAGGGGCGGACGATTAGCTTATGGCTACACCTTC. It specifies CASSHVEDRGGRLAYGYTF.